The clone carrying this T cell receptor beta chain came up once. Original handling: ImmunoSEQ output lacked quality scores and full-length reads, limiting matched filtering. The table came from immunoSEQ multiplex PCR; TCRdb's copy has only in-frame clones and leaves some out. V, J and clone size were drawn from that table, and D and trimming were deduced from the DNA. This table holds 2 million or so clones, 95% found once. These data come from a study of shared clonotypes between healthy human individuals. Looking at the study overall: Donors consisted of two women and a few men between 18 and 49. Three plates were used per donor for CD4 naive, three for CD4 memory, two for CD8 naive and one for CD8 memory.

This receptor was taken from a man between 18 and 29 years old in good health. The sequencing sample was made of naive CD4+ T cells sorted from blood. Specified subset: CD45RA+ positively selected.

CDR3 in amino acids: CASSLLSPGNTGELFF. For the CDR3, the DNA is TGTGCCAGCAGCTTATTGTCTCCTGGCAACACCGGGGAGCTGTTTTTT. V and J are TRBV7-8 and TRBJ2-2; no reliable D call. Trimming cost V 2 bases and J 2 bases, with 12 bases left between them. CDR1 is SGHVS, CDR2 FQNEAQ, per germline. This CDR3 has 16 amino acids. Based on the CDR3 plus reference TRBV7-8 and TRBJ2-2, the full variable domain is GAGVSQSPRYKVAKRGQDVALRCDPISGHVSLFWYQQALGQGPEFLTYFQNEAQLDKSGLPSDRFFAERPEGSVSTLKIQRTQQEDSAVYLCASSLLSPGNTGELFFGEGSRLTVL.